The rows below give T cell receptor beta chains drawn from one sample of a study of control samples from healthy donors and cancer patients. Only in-frame clones appear in the TCRdb table, and some are missing; sequencing was by immunoSEQ multiplex PCR. The sample has 85,000 to 90,000 clones, about 89% seen once; the top ten hold roughly 21%. The source material was blood. The receptors derive from a man aged 25 to 45 in good health. The CDR3 runs from the conserved cysteine through the conserved F or W. D genes are given only for firm matches. Clone size appears in some rows only: once, few, many, or a class for an expanded clone.

>.|TRBJ1-4|TRBV3-1/TRBV3-2|.
TGTGCCAGCAGCCCTCAGACAGGACCTGCAACTAATGAAAAACTGTTTTTT
CASSPQTGPATNEKLFF
>.|TRBJ1-2|TRBV10-2|.
TGCGCCAGCAGTGTGGGGGCATCCCGGCCCGCTAACTATGGCTACACCTTC
CASSVGASRPANYGYTF
>.|TRBJ1-2|TRBV28|TRBD1
TGTGCCAGCAGTCCAGGGGGCGCGAAATACTATGGCCACACCTTC
CASSPGGAKYYGHTF
>once|TRBJ1-3|TRBV30|.
TGTGCCTGGGGAGGCAGATCGAGCTCTGGAAACACCATATATTTT
CAWGGRSSSGNTIYF
>.|TRBJ1-4|TRBV27|TRBD1
TGTGCCAGCAGTTTAACAGGGGGCTTCGCCGCAACTAATGAAAAACTGTTTTTT
CASSLTGGFAATNEKLFF
>.|TRBJ2-3|TRBV5-6|.
TGTGCCAGCAGCCCACTTGTTTCGGCGGATACGCAGTATTTT
CASSPLVSADTQYF
>.|TRBJ1-1|TRBV7-2|TRBD1
TGTGCCAGCAGCTTGGACAGGGCGGTGACTGAAGCTTTCTTT
CASSLDRAVTEAFF
>.|TRBJ1-3|TRBV7-9|.
TGTGCCAGCAGCTTAGGTTCAGGACTCTCTGGAAACACCATATATTTT
CASSLGSGLSGNTIYF
>.|TRBJ1-6|TRBV9|.
TGTGCCAGCGGACCACAGGGTTATAATTCACCCCTCCACTTT
CASGPQGYNSPLHF
>.|TRBJ2-3|TRBV7-9|.
TGTGCCAGCAGCCTCGGGGCCTCGGATACGCAGTATTTT
CASSLGASDTQYF
>.|TRBJ1-3|TRBV4-1|.
TGCGCCAGCAGCCAAGGGGGGTCCTCTGGAAACACCATATATTTT
CASSQGGSSGNTIYF
>once|TRBJ1-6|TRBV27|.
TGTGCCAGCAGTCGCCGATATGAGGGGTCACCCCTCCACTTT
CASSRRYEGSPLHF
>once|TRBJ1-2|TRBV3-1/TRBV3-2|.
TGTGCCAGCAGCCAAGATGCTGCAGGATATGGCTACACCTTC
CASSQDAAGYGYTF
>.|TRBJ1-1|TRBV5-1|TRBD1
TGCGCCAGCAGCTTGGGGCCCGGACAGGCTAACACTGAAGCTTTCTTT
CASSLGPGQANTEAFF
>.|TRBJ2-7|TRBV7-2|TRBD2
TGTGCCAGCAGCTTAGGCGGGGGGGGCCTTTACGAGCAGTACTTC
CASSLGGGGLYEQYF
>.|TRBJ2-3|TRBV5-4|TRBD1
TGTGCCAGCAGCTTGAGGACAGGGGACACAGATACGCAGTATTTT
CASSLRTGDTDTQYF
>.|TRBJ2-5|TRBV5-4|TRBD2
TGTGCCAGCAGCTTGGGTTTGCGGGGGGATCAAGAGACCCAGTACTTC
CASSLGLRGDQETQYF
>.|TRBJ1-3|TRBV30|.
TGTGCCTGGAAGGCAGGGCCTGGAAACACCATATATTTT
CAWKAGPGNTIYF
>few|TRBJ2-2|TRBV15|TRBD2
TGTGCCACCAGCTCGGGACTAGCGGCCAACACCGGGGAGCTGTTTTTT
CATSSGLAANTGELFF
>.|TRBJ1-1|TRBV25-1|.
TGTGCCAGCAGTGAATACACTGAAGCTTTCTTT
CASSEYTEAFF
>once|TRBJ1-4|TRBV5-5|.
TGTGCCAGCAGCTTGGCCGTAGTTGGGGCCTTTAATGAAAAACTGTTTTTT
CASSLAVVGAFNEKLFF
>.|TRBJ1-5|TRBV12-3/TRBV12-4|TRBD1
TGTGCCAGCTCGCGACAGGGGAGTCAGCCCCAGCATTTT
CASSRQGSQPQHF
>.|TRBJ1-3|TRBV27|.
TGTGCCAGCAGTTTATTAGGGCCGGGAAACACCATATATTTT
CASSLLGPGNTIYF
>.|TRBJ1-2|TRBV7-9|TRBD1
TGTGCCAGCAGCTTAGTAGGACAGGGGCTCTATGGCTACACCTTC
CASSLVGQGLYGYTF
>.|TRBJ1-2|TRBV18|.
TGTGCCAGCTCACCACCAGCGGGGTATGGCTACACCTTC
CASSPPAGYGYTF
>.|TRBJ1-2|TRBV7-9|TRBD1
TGTGCCAGCAGCTTACCGGGACAGGTCCCCAGGGGCTACACCTTC
CASSLPGQVPRGYTF
>once|TRBJ1-6|TRBV10-2|.
TGCGCCAGCAGTGAGGGGAGGTGGTCACCCCTCCACTTT
CASSEGRWSPLHF
>.|TRBJ2-2|TRBV6-4|TRBD1
TGTGCCAGCAGTGAGGGGACAGGGAACACCGGGGAGCTGTTTTTT
CASSEGTGNTGELFF
>.|TRBJ1-6|TRBV25-1|.
TGTGCCAGCTCATGGGGGGATAATTCACCCCTCCACTTT
CASSWGDNSPLHF
>.|TRBJ1-2|TRBV6-4|.
TGTGCCAGCAGTGACTTCCAGGCGGGGGGCTACACCTTC
CASSDFQAGGYTF
>.|TRBJ2-7|TRBV29-1|TRBD2
TGCAGCGTTGAAGCTATGGCCGGGGGGGGGCGAAGATCTCCCTACGAGCAGTACTTC
CSVEAMAGGGRRSPYEQYF
>.|TRBJ2-4|TRBV30|TRBD1
TGTGCCTGGGGACAGGGAGAAAACATTCAGTACTTC
CAWGQGENIQYF
>.|TRBJ2-5|TRBV25-1|TRBD2
TGTGCCAGCAGTGACCCGGGGGGGGGCCCGGAGACCCAGTACTTC
CASSDPGGGPETQYF
>once|TRBJ1-2|TRBV9|TRBD1
TGTGCCAGCAGCGTAGCTCTAAGGGGACAGCAATATGGCTACACCTTC
CASSVALRGQQYGYTF
>.|TRBJ1-4|TRBV7-9|TRBD1
TGTGCCAGCAGCCTTTATGGACAGGGGGAAAAACTGTTTTTT
CASSLYGQGEKLFF
>.|TRBJ1-3|TRBV12-3/TRBV12-4|.
TGTGCCAGCAGTTGGAACAGGGGAAACACCATATATTTT
CASSWNRGNTIYF
>.|TRBJ1-1|TRBV29-1|.
TGCAGCGTTGAAGGCACAGGGCACCGGATGAACACTGAAGCTTTCTTT
CSVEGTGHRMNTEAFF